These 7 T cell receptor beta chains originate from one sample sequenced in a study of patients and donors after allogeneic stem cell transplantation. TCRdb processed the RT-PCR reads anew with MiXCR; each CDR3 protein has one entry. In the table there are tens of thousands of distinct CDR3 sequences, about 48% of which are singletons. Material: blood, either unsorted or a sorted T cell fraction (not recorded which). These receptor sequences come from a human donor who was either an allogeneic HSCT recipient or a stem cell or donor lymphocyte infusion donor (not recorded which). It is not recorded whose cells these are; they may come from a transplant donor.

The chain has TRBV12-3 or TRBV12-4 and TRBJ1-6, with 7 bases aligning to TRBD1. There are 15 residues in the CDR3. V shed 4 bases, J shed 14 bases, and the junction held 14 bases outside the gene matches. The CDR3, as DNA: TGTGCCAGCAGTTCGACCACAGGGGCCCCCAGGACCCTCCACTTT. This codes for CASSSTTGAPRTLHF.

A few counts support this clonotype. V is TRBV6-2 or TRBV6-3 and J is TRBJ1-2; D gene ambiguous. This CDR3 contains 14 residues. Per germline, CDR1 MNHEY and CDR2 SVGEGT. Trimming took 0 bases from V and 3 from J, leaving 8 bases between them. CDR3: CASSYSPDHYGYTF. The CDR3 coding sequence is TGTGCCAGCAGTTACTCACCGGACCACTATGGCTACACCTTC.

The chain employs TRBV7-9 and TRBJ1-1; D is undetermined. CDR1 SEHNR and CDR2 FQNEAQ come from the germline V gene (reference sequence). The length of the CDR3 is 16 residues. Trimming stripped 0 bases from V and 0 bases from J, with 11 bases between. CDR3 loop: CASSLALGRMNTEAFF. Written as DNA, the CDR3 is TGTGCCAGCAGCTTAGCGTTGGGTCGGATGAACACTGAAGCTTTCTTT.

The rearrangement uses TRBV7-2 and TRBJ1-2, with D maybe TRBD1 (6 bases). The germline gives CDR1 SGHTA, CDR2 FQGNSA. The V end lost 2 bases, the J end lost 2 bases, and 12 bases lay between the germline ends. This CDR3 has 15 residues. The CDR3 sequence: CASSLSGTPNYGYTF. CDR3 nucleotides: TGTGCCAGCAGCTTATCTGGGACACCAAACTATGGCTACACCTTC. The whole variable domain, remainder taken from reference TRBV7-2 and TRBJ1-2, is GAGVSQSPSNKVTEKGKDVELRCDPISGHTALYWYRQSLGQGLEFLIYFQGNSAPDKSGLPSDRFSAERTGGSVSTLTIQRTQQEDSAVYLCASSLSGTPNYGYTFGSGTRLTVV.

The chain has TRBV6-2 or TRBV6-3 and TRBJ2-1; the D is unclear. Deletions cut 2 bases from V and 9 bases from J, with 8 bases between. There are 12 residues in the CDR3. CDR1 is MNHEY, CDR2 SVGEGT, per germline. In DNA, the CDR3 is TGTGCCAGCAGTTACGTGGGTGGTGAGCAGTTCTTC. Translating it yields CASSYVGGEQFF.

The chain links TRBV5-1 to TRBJ1-3, with D hard to call. This CDR3 comprises 15 residues. Germline assignment: CDR1 SGHRS and CDR2 YFSETQ. Trimming removed 0 bases from V and 4 bases from J, with 11 bases in between. CDR3 amino acids: CASSLVSQRGNTIYF. The CDR3 nucleotides read TGCGCCAGCAGCTTGGTCTCCCAGCGAGGAAACACCATATATTTT.

This clonotype came up a few times. The chain has TRBV7-3 and TRBJ1-3; D is unresolved. Germline V lookup: CDR1 SGHTA, CDR2 FQGTGA. V lost 5 bases and J lost 8, with 13 bases in between. This CDR3 spans 13 amino acids. CDR3 bases: TGTGCCAGCAGCCCCGGACCCCTAGACACCATATATTTT. It is translated as CASSPGPLDTIYF.